This T cell receptor (beta chain) was found in a study of human thymus T cells. Points from the study as a whole: Seemingly biased V and J gene usage marked thymic and blood repertoires. Related research described thymic repertoires that were highly overlapping among unrelated individuals.

On this clone itself: What it binds is unknown.

Resections from corrective heart surgery provided thymus tissue. Among the donors, all were healthy Finnish infants having corrective surgery for congenital heart defects. This table comes from immunoSEQ multiplex PCR, and its TCRdb copy is limited to in-frame clones, with some not included. The sample consists of tens of thousands of clones, 90% to 95% of them appearing once. The sample taken for sequencing was thymus tissue. This clonotype originated in a girl less than two years old with a congenital heart defect but otherwise immunologically healthy.

The CDR3 region is CASRERPDQERGYGYTF. DNA of the CDR3: TGTGCCAGCAGGGAGAGACCAGATCAGGAACGCGGCTATGGCTACACCTTC. The V call is TRBV2, the J call TRBJ1-2; D remains unclear. V was shortened by 6 bases and J by 4 bases, with 24 bases between the two germline ends. The CDR3 is 17 residues long. Germline CDR1 is SNHLY and CDR2 is FYNNEI.